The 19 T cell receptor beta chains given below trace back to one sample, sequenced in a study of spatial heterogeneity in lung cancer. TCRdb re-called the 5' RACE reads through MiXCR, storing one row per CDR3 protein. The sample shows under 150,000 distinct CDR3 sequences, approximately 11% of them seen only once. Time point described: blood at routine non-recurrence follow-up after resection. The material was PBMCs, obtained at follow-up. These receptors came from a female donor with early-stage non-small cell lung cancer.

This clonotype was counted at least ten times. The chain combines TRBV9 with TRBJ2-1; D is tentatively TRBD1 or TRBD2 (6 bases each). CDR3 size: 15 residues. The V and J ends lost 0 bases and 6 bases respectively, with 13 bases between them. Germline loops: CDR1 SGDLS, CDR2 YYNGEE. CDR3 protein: CASSVVAGHSNEQFF. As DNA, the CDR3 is TGTGCCAGCAGCGTAGTGGCGGGACATTCCAATGAGCAGTTCTTC.

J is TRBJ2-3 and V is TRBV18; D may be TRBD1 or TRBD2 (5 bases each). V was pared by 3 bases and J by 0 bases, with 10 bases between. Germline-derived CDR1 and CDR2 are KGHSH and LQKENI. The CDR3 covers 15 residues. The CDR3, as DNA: TGTGCCAGCTCACCCGTAGAGGGGAGCACAGATACGCAGTATTTT. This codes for CASSPVEGSTDTQYF.

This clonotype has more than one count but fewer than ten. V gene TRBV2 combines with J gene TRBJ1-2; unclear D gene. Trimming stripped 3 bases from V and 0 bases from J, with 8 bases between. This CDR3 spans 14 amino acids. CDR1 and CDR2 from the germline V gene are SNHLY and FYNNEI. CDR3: CASSDRVTNYGYTF. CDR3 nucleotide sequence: TGTGCCAGCAGTGACAGAGTTACTAACTATGGCTACACCTTC. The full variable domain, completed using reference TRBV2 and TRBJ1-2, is EPEVTQTPSHQVTQMGQEVILRCVPISNHLYFYWYRQILGQKVEFLVSFYNNEISEKSEIFDDQFSVERPDGSNFTLKIRSTKLEDSAMYFCASSDRVTNYGYTFGSGTRLTVV.

The CDR3: CASSSAGTAADTQYF. The CDR3 DNA reads as TGTGCCAGCAGCTCGGCGGGGACCGCGGCGGATACGCAGTATTTT. V gene TRBV5-4 combines with J gene TRBJ2-3, with D maybe TRBD2 (6 bases). This CDR3 spans 15 amino acids. V dropped 3 bases and J dropped 6 bases, with 17 bases sitting between them. In germline, CDR1 is SGHNT, CDR2 YYREEE (reference sequence).

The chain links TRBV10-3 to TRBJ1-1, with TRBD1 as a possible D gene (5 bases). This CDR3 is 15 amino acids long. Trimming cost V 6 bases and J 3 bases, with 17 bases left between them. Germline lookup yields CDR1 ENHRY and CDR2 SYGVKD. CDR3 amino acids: CAIRRDLVGDTEAFF. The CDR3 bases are TGTGCCATCAGAAGGGACCTAGTTGGGGACACTGAAGCTTTCTTT.

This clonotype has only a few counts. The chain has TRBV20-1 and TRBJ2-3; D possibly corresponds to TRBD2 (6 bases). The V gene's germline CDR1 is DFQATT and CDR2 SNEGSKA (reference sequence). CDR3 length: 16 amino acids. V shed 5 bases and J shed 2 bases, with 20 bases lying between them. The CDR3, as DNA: TGCAGTGCTGGGGCGTCGACTAGTCGGGACACAGATACGCAGTATTTT. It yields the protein CSAGASTSRDTDTQYF.

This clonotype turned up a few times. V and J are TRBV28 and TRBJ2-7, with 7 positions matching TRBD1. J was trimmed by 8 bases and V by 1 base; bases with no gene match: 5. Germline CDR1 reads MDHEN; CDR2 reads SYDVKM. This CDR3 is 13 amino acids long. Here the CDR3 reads CASSLSRQGKQYF. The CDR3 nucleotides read TGTGCCAGCAGTTTATCGAGACAGGGAAAGCAGTACTTC.

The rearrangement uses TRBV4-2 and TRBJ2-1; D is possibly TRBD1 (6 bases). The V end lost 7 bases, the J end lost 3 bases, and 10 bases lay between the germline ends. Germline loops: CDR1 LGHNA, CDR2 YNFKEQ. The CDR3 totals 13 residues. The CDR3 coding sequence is TGTGCCAGCACCTTAGGGGGCTACAATGAGCAGTTCTTC. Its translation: CASTLGGYNEQFF.

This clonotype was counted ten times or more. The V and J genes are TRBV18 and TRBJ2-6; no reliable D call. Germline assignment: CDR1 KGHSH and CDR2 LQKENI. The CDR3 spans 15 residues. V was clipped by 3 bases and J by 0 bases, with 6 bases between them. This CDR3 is CASSPTSSGANVLTF. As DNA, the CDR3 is TGTGCCAGCTCACCGACAAGCTCTGGGGCCAACGTCCTGACTTTC.

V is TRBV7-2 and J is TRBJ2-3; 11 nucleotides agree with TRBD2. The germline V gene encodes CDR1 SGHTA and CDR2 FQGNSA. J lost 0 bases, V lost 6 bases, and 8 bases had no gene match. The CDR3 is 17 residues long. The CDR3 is CASRKPWTSGSTDTQYF. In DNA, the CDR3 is TGTGCCAGCAGAAAACCCTGGACTAGCGGGAGCACAGATACGCAGTATTTT.

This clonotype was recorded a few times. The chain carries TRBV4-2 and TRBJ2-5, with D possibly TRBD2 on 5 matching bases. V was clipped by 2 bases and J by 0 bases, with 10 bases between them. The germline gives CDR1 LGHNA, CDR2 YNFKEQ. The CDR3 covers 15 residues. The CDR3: CASSQQERNQETQYF. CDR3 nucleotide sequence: TGTGCCAGCAGCCAACAGGAGCGGAACCAAGAGACCCAGTACTTC.

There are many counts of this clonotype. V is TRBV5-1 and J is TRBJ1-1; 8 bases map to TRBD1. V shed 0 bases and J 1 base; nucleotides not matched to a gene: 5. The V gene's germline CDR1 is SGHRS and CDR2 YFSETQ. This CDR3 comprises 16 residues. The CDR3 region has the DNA TGCGCCAGCAGCTTGGTGGCAGGGGGCAGGAACACTGAAGCTTTCTTT. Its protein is CASSLVAGGRNTEAFF.

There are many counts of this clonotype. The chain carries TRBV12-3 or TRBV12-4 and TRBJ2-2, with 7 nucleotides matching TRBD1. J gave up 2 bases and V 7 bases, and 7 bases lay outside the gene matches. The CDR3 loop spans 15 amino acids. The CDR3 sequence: CASKSGTVNTGELFF. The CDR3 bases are TGTGCCAGCAAATCCGGGACAGTTAACACCGGGGAGCTGTTTTTT.

The CDR3 sequence: CSVETTTGNTIYF. The CDR3 coding sequence is TGCAGCGTTGAGACGACCACTGGAAACACCATATATTTT. The J gene is TRBJ1-3, the V gene TRBV29-1; D gene ambiguous. CDR3 length: 13 residues. V gave up 3 bases and J gave up 2 bases, with 8 bases separating them. Germline V lookup: CDR1 SQVTM, CDR2 ANQGSEA. Using reference TRBV29-1 and TRBJ1-3 for the parts outside the CDR3, the full variable domain is SAVISQKPSRDICQRGTSLTIQCQVDSQVTMMFWYRQQPGQSLTLIATANQGSEATYESGFVIDKFPISRPNLTFSTLTVSNMSPEDSSIYLCSVETTTGNTIYFGEGSWLTVV.

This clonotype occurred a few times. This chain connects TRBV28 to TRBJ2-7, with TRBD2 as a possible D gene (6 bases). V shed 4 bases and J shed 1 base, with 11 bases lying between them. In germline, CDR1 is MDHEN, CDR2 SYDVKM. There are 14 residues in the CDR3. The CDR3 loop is CASSSGGLSYEQYF. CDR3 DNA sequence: TGTGCCAGCAGTTCCGGGGGACTTTCCTACGAGCAGTACTTC. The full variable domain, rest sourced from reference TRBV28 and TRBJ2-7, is DVKVTQSSRYLVKRTGEKVFLECVQDMDHENMFWYRQDPGLGLRLIYFSYDVKMKEKGDIPEGYSVSREKKERFSLILESASTNQTSMYLCASSSGGLSYEQYFGPGTRLTVT.

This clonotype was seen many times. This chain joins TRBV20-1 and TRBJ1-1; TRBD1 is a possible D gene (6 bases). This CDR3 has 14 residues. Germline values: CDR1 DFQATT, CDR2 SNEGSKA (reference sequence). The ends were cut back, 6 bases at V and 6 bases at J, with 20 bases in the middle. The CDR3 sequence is CSARRDNNEAEAFF. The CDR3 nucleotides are TGCAGTGCCCGAAGGGACAATAATGAGGCTGAAGCTTTCTTT.

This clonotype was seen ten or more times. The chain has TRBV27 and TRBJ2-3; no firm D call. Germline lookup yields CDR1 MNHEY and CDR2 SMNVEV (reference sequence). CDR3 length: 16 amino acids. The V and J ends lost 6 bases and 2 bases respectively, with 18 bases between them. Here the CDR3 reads CASSNRLNPYTDTQYF. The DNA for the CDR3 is TGTGCCAGCAGCAACAGACTCAACCCCTACACAGATACGCAGTATTTT.

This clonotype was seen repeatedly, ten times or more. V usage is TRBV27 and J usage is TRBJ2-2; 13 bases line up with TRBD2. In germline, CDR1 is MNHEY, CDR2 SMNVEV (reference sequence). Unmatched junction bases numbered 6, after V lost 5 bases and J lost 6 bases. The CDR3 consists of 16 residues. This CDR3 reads CASSDVTSGRAGELFF. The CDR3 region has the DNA TGTGCCAGCAGTGACGTTACTAGCGGGAGGGCCGGGGAGCTGTTTTTT.

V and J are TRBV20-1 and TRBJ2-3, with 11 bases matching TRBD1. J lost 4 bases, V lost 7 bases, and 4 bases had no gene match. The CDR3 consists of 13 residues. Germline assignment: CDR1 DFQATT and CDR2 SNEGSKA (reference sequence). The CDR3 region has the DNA TGCAGTGGGACAGGGGGCGCGGCAGATACGCAGTATTTT. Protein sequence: CSGTGGAADTQYF.